This TCR beta chain was sequenced during a study of neurological immune-mediated disorders (dated by TCRdb to about 2019). General notes on the study: Peripheral blood TCR-beta repertoires from patients with HTLV-I-associated myelopathy (HAM/TSP), patients with multiple sclerosis, and healthy controls were compared in the study using UMI-based sequencing. Longitudinal samples, technical triplicates and paired sorted CD4+ and CD8+ T-cell subsets, alongside PBMC samples, were included among the roughly 110 TCR-beta libraries. Of the approximately 70 subjects in the cohort, about 14 were HAM/TSP patients, about 35 were multiple sclerosis patients, and some 20 were healthy controls.

The healthy controls were volunteers from blood banks in Maryland, USA. Sorted-subset TCR libraries were prepared from approximately 1 million sorted CD4+ or CD8+ T cells. PBMCs were separated from peripheral blood using Ficoll-Hypaque density gradient centrifugation and then cryopreserved in liquid nitrogen. Paired sorted CD4+ and CD8+ subsets came from healthy controls, HAM/TSP patients and MS patients. This clonotype occurred many times. Its recognized antigen is unknown. No much larger clonotype is one base removed from it; base qualities were not supplied. Beyond this particular receptor, the publication reports: Across subjects, expanded clones never shared an identical CDR3 amino acid sequence, which suggests that the TCR-beta repertoires in every group were private. TCR clonal expansion was greatest in HAM/TSP patients and smallest in MS patients, who ranked below even healthy controls.

The germline V gene yields KGHSH for CDR1 and LQKENI for CDR2. The CDR3, cysteine through phenylalanine, is 16 amino acids long. CDR3 DNA is the only sequence kept; it has 48 bases, read in frame from the first base. Trimmed from V: 1 base; trimmed from J: 0 bases; junction bases lacking a gene match: 2. cDNA was synthesized by template-switch 5'RACE using a primer carrying a 10-nucleotide random unique molecular identifier by which each TCR transcript was tagged. Every sequencing run yielded over 170 million TCR-beta sequences covering 15-18 subjects. The RNeasy kit was used for extraction of total RNA. TCR-beta VDJ regions were amplified with primers for the TCR constant region and the 5'RACE anchor, using the KAPA Real-time Library Amplification kit. Sample indexes and Illumina adaptors were added in a first PCR, and a second PCR then increased library yield. The roughly 650 bp TCR product was size-selected on a 2% E-gel SizeSelection system after Ampure bead purification. Before pooling, library quality was assessed on a Bioanalyzer, concentration was determined with Qubit, and library quantification was performed with the Kapa Library Quantification kit. Paired-end 2 x 150 bp sequencing of the libraries was performed on an Illumina HiSeq 2500. To increase sequence diversity, about 23-32% phiX was spiked into each library pool. In the paper's pipeline: Quality-filtered reads were processed with the UMI-based MiGEC pipeline, which removed over 85% of raw TCR sequences during error correction. IMGT germline references were used for alignment of VDJ genes, and clonotypes were defined by a unique CDR3 amino acid sequence together with V-J genes. Clonal expansion, Shannon diversity and CDR3 relatedness were evaluated with VDJtools (CalcPairwiseDistances, ClusterSamples), while phylogenetic trees were built in CLCbio workbench. A clone was classed as expanded if it had 8 or more unique UMIs, a cutoff based on coefficient-of-variation modelling across technical triplicates. TCRdb ran its own pipeline on the public reads, namely fastp trimming at Q25 and MiXCR clone calling, and kept in-frame beta chains. Entries that share a CDR3 protein sequence are merged under the most common genes and DNA. TCRdb's processing, not the study's, gives the V and J calls here. Counted in this sample were just over 30,000 distinct CDR3 sequences; less than 6% of them appeared once. The ten most abundant clones make up more than 2% of the sample.

The material sequenced was CD4+ T cells from blood. Recombination connected TRBV18 to TRBJ2-4; 8 middle bases align to TRBD1. The clonotype was recovered from a woman between 45 and 65 years old in good health. The CDR3 corresponds to CASSPRTGLAKNIQYF. The bases are TGTGCCAGCTCACCACGGACAGGGCTAGCCAAAAACATTCAGTACTTC.